One TCR beta chain is described in this entry. What it binds is not known. The DNA is left out, because the CDR3 cannot be placed on it with certainty; the CDR3 is given as TCRdb lists it. Libraries were prepared by immunoSEQ multiplex PCR; TCRdb keeps only in-frame clonotypes and omits some of them. The data show more than 35,000 clones, 70% to 80% seen once. After expansion with viral peptide pools in the ViraFEST assay, antigen-specific CD4+ T cells were sequenced. A roughly 11-day culture period preceded the isolation of CD4+ T cells. It was between March and December 2020 that the person had a SARS-CoV-2 infection confirmed by PCR. PBMC were cultured at around 2 million per well with 9.5 to 10 IU/ml IL-2 and 7.5 to 10 ug/ml peptides. The CDR3 contains 12 residues when both ends are counted. These data belong to a study of vaccination effects on CD4 cells after COVID-19.

This TCR came from a human donor who had a prior SARS-CoV-2 infection. V gene TRBV12-3 or TRBV12-4 combines with J gene TRBJ2-7; no DNA check was done on the table's D call, TRBD1. Material: CD4+ T cells from PBMCs cultured with HCoV-NL63 spike peptides, obtained before COVID-19 vaccination. The CDR3 loop reads CASSFGAGAPFF.